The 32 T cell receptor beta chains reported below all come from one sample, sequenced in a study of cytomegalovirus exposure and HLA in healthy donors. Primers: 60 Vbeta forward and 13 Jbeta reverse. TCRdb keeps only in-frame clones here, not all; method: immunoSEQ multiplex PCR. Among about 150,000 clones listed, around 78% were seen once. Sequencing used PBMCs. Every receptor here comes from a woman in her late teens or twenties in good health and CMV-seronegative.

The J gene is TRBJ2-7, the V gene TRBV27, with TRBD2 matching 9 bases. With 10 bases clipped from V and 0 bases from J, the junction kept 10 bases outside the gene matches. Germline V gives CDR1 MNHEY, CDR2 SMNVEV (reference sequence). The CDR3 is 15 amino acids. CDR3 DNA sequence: TGTGCCACCCGGCCGGGACTAGCCCTCTCCTACGAGCAGTACGTC. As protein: CATRPGLALSYEQYV.

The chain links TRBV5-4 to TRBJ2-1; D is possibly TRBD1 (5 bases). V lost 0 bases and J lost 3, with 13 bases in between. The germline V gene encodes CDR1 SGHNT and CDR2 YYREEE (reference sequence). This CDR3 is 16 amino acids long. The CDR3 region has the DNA TGTGCCAGCAGCTTGGGGACACCCCTTTACTACAATGAGCAGTTCTTC. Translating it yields CASSLGTPLYYNEQFF.

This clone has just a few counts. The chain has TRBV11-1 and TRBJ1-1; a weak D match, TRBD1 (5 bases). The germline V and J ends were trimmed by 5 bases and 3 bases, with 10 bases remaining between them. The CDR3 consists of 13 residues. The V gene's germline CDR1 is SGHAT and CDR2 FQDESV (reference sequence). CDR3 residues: CASSRREDTEAFF. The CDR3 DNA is TGTGCCAGCAGCCGCAGGGAGGACACTGAAGCTTTCTTT.

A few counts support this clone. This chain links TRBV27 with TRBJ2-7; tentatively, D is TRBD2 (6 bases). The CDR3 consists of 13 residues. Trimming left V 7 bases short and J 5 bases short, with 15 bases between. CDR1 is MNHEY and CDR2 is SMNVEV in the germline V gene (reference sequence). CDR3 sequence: CASNQIGGNEQYF. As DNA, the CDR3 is TGTGCCAGCAATCAAATTGGAGGGAACGAGCAGTACTTC.

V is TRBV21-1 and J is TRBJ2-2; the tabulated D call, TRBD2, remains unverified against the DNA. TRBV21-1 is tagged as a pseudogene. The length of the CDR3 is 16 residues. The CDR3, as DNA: TGTGCCAGCAGCAAAGAAGGGCCCGGGGGTCCGGGGGAGCTGTTTTTT. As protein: CASSKEGPGGPGELFF.

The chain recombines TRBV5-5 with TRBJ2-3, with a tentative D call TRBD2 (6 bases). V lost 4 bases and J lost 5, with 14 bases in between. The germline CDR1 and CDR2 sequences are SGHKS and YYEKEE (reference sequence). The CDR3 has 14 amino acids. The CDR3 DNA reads TGTGCCAGCAGCCCCGGGACTCCGTTAGATACGCAGTATTTT. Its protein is CASSPGTPLDTQYF.

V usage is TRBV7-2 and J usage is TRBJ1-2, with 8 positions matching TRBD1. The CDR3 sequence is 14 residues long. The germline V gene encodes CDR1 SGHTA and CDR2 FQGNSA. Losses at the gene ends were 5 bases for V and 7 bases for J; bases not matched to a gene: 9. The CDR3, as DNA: TGTGCCAGCAGCACCTCGGACAGGGAGGGTGGCTACACCTTC. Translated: CASSTSDREGGYTF.

CDR3 residues: CASSHQRGNEAFF. The CDR3 DNA is TGTGCCAGCAGCCATCAAAGGGGCAATGAAGCTTTCTTT. The rearrangement uses TRBV6-5 and TRBJ1-1; tentative D call: TRBD1 (5 bases). V was trimmed by 6 bases and J by 7 bases, leaving 15 bases between them. This CDR3 comprises 13 residues. Germline V gives CDR1 MNHEY, CDR2 SVGAGI.

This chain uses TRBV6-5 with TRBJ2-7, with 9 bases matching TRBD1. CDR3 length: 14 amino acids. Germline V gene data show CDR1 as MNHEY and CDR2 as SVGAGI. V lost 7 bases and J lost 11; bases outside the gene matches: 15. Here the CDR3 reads CASTRTPRQGVEYF. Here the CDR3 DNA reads TGTGCCAGCACCAGAACTCCAAGACAGGGGGTGGAGTACTTC.

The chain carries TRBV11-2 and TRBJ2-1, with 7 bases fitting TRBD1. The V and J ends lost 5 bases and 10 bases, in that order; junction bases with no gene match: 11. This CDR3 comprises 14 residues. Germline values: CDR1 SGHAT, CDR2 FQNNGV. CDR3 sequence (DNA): TGTGCCAGCAGCGGCGTCTCGGACAGGACGGAGCAGTTCTTC. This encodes CASSGVSDRTEQFF.

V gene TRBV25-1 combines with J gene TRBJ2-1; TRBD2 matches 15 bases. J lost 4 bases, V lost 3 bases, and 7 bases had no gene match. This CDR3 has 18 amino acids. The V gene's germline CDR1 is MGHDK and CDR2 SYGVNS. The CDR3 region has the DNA TGTGCCAGCAGTGACCTCCCCGGACTAGCGGGGGGGTACAATGAGCAGTTCTTC. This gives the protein CASSDLPGLAGGYNEQFF.

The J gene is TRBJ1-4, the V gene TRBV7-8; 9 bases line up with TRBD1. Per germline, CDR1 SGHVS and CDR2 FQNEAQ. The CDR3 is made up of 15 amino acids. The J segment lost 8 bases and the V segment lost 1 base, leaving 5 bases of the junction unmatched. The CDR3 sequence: CASSLGGTGSEKLFF. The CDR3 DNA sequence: TGTGCCAGCAGCTTAGGGGGGACAGGGAGCGAAAAACTGTTTTTT.

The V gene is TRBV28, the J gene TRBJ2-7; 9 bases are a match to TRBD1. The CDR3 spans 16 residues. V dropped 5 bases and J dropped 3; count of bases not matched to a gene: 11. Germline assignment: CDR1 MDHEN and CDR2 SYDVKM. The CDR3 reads CASSTPGQGAVYEQYF. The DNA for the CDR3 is TGTGCCAGCAGTACGCCGGGACAGGGAGCCGTCTACGAGCAGTACTTC.

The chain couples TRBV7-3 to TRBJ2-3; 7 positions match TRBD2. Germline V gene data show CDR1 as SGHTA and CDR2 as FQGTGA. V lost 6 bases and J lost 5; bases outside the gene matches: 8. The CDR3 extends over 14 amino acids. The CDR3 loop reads CASSLTSYQDTQYF. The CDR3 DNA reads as TGTGCCAGCAGTCTGACTAGCTACCAAGATACGCAGTATTTT.

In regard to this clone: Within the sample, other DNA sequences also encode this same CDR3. CDR3 amino acids: CASSLGQGSEKLFF. The CDR3 bases are TGCGCCAGCAGCTTGGGACAGGGTAGTGAAAAACTGTTTTTT. The chain has TRBV5-1 and TRBJ1-4; 7 bases match TRBD1. CDR3 length: 14 residues. The ends lost 0 bases at V and 7 bases at J; junction bases unmatched: 3. Germline V gene lookup returns CDR1 SGHRS and CDR2 YFSETQ. Based on the CDR3 plus reference TRBV5-1 and TRBJ1-4, the full variable domain is KAGVTQTPRYLIKTRGQQVTLSCSPISGHRSVSWYQQTPGQGLQFLFEYFSETQRNKGNFPGRFSGRQFSNSRSEMNVSTLELGDSALYLCASSLGQGSEKLFFGSGTQLSVL.

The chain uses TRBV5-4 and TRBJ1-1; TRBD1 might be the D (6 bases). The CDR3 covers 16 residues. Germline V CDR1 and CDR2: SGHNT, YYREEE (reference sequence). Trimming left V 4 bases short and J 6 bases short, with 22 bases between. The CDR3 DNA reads TGTGCCAGCAGCGCCCCGGGACACCAAAGGGCCCCTGAAGCTTTCTTT. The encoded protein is CASSAPGHQRAPEAFF.

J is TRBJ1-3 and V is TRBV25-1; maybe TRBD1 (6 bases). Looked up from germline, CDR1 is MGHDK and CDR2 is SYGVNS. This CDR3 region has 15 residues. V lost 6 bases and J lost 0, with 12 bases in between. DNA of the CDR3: TGTGCCAGCAGGCCCGGACAGCTCTCTGGAAACACCATATATTTT. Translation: CASRPGQLSGNTIYF.

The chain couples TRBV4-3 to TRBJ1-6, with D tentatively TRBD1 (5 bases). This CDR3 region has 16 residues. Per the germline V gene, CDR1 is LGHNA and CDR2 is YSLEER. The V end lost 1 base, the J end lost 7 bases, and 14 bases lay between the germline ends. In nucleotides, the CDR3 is TGCGCCAGCAGCCAAGGTCGGGCAGGGAACAATTCACCCCTCCACTTT. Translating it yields CASSQGRAGNNSPLHF.

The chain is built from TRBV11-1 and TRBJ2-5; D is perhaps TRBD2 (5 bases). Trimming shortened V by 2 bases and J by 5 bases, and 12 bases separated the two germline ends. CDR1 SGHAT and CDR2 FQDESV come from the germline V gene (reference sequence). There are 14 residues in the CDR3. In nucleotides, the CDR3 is TGTGCCAGCAGCTTACCGAAGGGCGGGGAGACCCAGTACTTC. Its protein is CASSLPKGGETQYF.

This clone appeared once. The CDR3 coding sequence is TGTGCCAGCAGTGCCAGGGAGGTAGGGAACACTGAAGCTTTCTTT. Protein: CASSAREVGNTEAFF. This sequence joins TRBV27 and TRBJ1-1; D possibly corresponds to TRBD1 (5 bases). Trimming removed 5 bases at V and 1 base at J, with 14 bases between. Germline CDR1 and CDR2: MNHEY and SMNVEV (reference sequence). CDR3 length: 15 amino acids.

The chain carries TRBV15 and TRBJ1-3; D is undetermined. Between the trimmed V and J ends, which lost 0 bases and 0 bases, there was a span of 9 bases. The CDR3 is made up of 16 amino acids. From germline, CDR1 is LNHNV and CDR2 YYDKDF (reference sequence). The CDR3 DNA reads TGTGCCACCAGCAGAGATCTGAGCCTCTCTGGAAACACCATATATTTT. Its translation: CATSRDLSLSGNTIYF.

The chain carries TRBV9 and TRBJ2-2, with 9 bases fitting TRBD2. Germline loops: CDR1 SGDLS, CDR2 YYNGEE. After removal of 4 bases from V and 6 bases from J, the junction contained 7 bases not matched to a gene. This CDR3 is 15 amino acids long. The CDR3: CASSPGAGGSGELFF. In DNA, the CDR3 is TGTGCCAGCAGCCCCGGGGCGGGAGGGTCCGGGGAGCTGTTTTTT.

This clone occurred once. In nucleotides, the CDR3 is TGTGCCAGCAGCTGGACAGGCCTGACCTACAATGAGCAGTTCTTC. Protein: CASSWTGLTYNEQFF. This sequence joins TRBV7-8 and TRBJ2-1, with TRBD1 matching over 7 bases. Germline CDR1 and CDR2: SGHVS and FQNEAQ. V lost 4 bases, J lost 2 bases, and 5 bases stayed unmatched. The CDR3 spans 15 residues. The full variable domain, rest sourced from reference TRBV7-8 and TRBJ2-1, is GAGVSQSPRYKVAKRGQDVALRCDPISGHVSLFWYQQALGQGPEFLTYFQNEAQLDKSGLPSDRFFAERPEGSVSTLKIQRTQQEDSAVYLCASSWTGLTYNEQFFGPGTRLTVL.

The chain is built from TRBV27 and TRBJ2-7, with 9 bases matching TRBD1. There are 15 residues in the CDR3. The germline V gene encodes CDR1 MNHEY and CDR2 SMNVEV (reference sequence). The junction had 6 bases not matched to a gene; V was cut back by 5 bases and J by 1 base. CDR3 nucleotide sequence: TGTGCCAGCAGTCCAGGGACAGGGAGATCCTACGAGCAGTACGTC. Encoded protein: CASSPGTGRSYEQYV.

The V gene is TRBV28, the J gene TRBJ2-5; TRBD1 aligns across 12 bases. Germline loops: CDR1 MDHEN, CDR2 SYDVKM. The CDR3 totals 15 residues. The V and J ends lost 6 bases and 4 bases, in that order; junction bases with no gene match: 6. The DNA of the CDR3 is TGTGCCAGCAGATCCGGGGACAGGGGGCTAGAGACCCAGTACTTC. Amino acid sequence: CASRSGDRGLETQYF.

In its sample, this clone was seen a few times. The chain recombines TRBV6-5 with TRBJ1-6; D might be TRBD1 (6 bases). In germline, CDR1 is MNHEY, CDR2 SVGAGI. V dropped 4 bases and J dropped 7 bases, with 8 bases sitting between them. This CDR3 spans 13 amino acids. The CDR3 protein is CASSFGQNSPLHF. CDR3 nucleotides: TGTGCCAGCAGTTTCGGACAGAATTCACCCCTCCACTTT.

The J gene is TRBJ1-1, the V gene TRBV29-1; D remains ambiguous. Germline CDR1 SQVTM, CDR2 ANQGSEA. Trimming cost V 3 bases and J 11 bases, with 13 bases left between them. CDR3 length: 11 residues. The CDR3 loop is CSVDSGPEAFF. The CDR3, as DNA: TGCAGCGTTGACTCAGGTCCCGAGGCTTTCTTT.

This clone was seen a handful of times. The CDR3 reads CASSLTTGGTNYGYTF. As DNA, the CDR3 is TGTGCCAGCAGTTTAACGACAGGGGGGACCAACTATGGCTACACCTTC. The rearrangement uses TRBV27 and TRBJ1-2, with 9 bases that match TRBD1. This CDR3 has 16 residues. Germline V gene lookup returns CDR1 MNHEY and CDR2 SMNVEV (reference sequence). J gave up 2 bases and V 2 bases, and 6 bases lay outside the gene matches.

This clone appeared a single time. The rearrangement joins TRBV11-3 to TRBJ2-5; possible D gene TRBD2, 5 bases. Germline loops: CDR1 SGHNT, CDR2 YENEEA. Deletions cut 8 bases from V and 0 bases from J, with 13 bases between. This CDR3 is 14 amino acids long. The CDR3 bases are TGTGCCAGCGCCCCGGACGGGAACCAAGAGACCCAGTACTTC. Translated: CASAPDGNQETQYF. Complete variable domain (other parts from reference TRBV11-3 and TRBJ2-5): EAGVVQSPRYKIIEKKQPVAFWCNPISGHNTLYWYLQNLGQGPELLIRYENEEAVDDSQLPKDRFSAERLKGVDSTLKIQPAELGDSAVYLCASAPDGNQETQYFGPGTRLLVL.

CDR3 sequence: CATGRYTGELFF. The CDR3 nucleotides are TGTGCAACCGGCAGGTACACCGGGGAGCTGTTTTTT. The chain carries TRBV7-2 and TRBJ2-2; D remains ambiguous. Germline-derived CDR1 and CDR2 are SGHTA and FQGNSA. The CDR3 runs to 12 residues.

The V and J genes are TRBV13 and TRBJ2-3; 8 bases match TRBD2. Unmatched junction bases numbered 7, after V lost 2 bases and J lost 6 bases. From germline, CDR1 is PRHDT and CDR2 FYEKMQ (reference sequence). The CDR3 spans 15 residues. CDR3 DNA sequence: TGTGCCAGCAGCTTACCAGCGGGAGAAGGGGATACGCAGTATTTT. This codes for CASSLPAGEGDTQYF.

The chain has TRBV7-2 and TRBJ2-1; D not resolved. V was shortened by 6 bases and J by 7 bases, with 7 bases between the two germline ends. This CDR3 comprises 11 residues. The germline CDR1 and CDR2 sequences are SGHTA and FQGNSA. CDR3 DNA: TGTGCCAGCAGTCCAACTAATGAGCAGTTCTTC. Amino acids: CASSPTNEQFF.